This T cell receptor (beta chain) emerged from a study of cytomegalovirus exposure and HLA in healthy donors. Overall study results and limits: A later analysis linked a missense variant in DCLRE1C to the trimming of TCR beta V and J genes. The study recorded about 150 TCR beta chains that were cytomegalovirus-associated. Data from an earlier analysis indicated that most TCR beta V segments were productive either about 90% or about 30% of the time. Prediction of most subjects' HLA-A and HLA-B alleles by TCR beta sequences was reportedly accurate.

CDR1 and CDR2 from the germline V gene are SQVTM and ANQGSEA. The CDR3 covers 13 residues. V was cut by 4 bases and J by 15 bases, with 22 bases left in between. Comments on this clone: Its antigen is as yet unknown.

The primer mix had 60 Vbeta and 13 Jbeta primers. Clones were sequenced by immunoSEQ multiplex PCR, and TCRdb holds only the in-frame ones, with some missing. Seen here are 150,000 or so clones, around 68% observed once, and the top ten hold 8.5% to 12%. The specimen sequenced was PBMCs. The receptor was isolated from a man aged 25-45 years in good health and CMV-seropositive. The V gene is TRBV29-1, the J gene TRBJ2-1, with D perhaps TRBD2 (7 bases). The CDR3 protein is CSVGLRLARGGFF. In DNA form, the CDR3 reads TGCAGCGTTGGCCTTCGACTAGCCCGAGGGGGGTTCTTC.